This T cell receptor (beta chain) comes out of a study of T cells after yellow fever vaccination (dated by TCRdb to between 2018 and 2020). Background for the entire study: The SMART-Seq v4 Ultra Low Input RNA kit was used to prepare libraries from fractions with low cell numbers. Two healthy male donors, one aged 18 to 30 and one aged 30 to 40 years, were included in the cohort. Bulk TCR alpha and beta repertoires were sequenced longitudinally to track T-cell clones before and after primary and booster YFV17D yellow fever vaccination. Blood was collected at multiple timepoints before and after primary and secondary immunization, and bulk PBMC replicates and cell subsets were isolated. Results and caveats for the whole study, not just this receptor: Computational filtering was required because FACS-sorted repertoires could contain abundant contaminating clonotypes from the bulk population. Compared with the primary T-cell response, the secondary T-cell response was faster but weaker, reaching its peak on day 5 rather than on day 15. The study included only two donors, which limits how far the findings can be generalized. After the booster, most clones that had expanded after primary vaccination were detected again (approximately 96% of CD4 and 70% to 90% of CD8), suggesting broad maintenance of memory. A small fraction of clonotypes appeared in both the CD4 and CD8 compartments, likely as a result of convergent recombination.

Synthesis of TCR cDNA relied on 5'RACE template switching, a step that introduced a universal primer site along with unique molecular identifiers. cDNA synthesis was primed from both the TCR alpha and TCR beta constant segments. Libraries were amplified in two PCR steps, with sample barcodes and sequencing adapters added in the second step. Libraries were sequenced on Illumina HiSeq 2500 (2x100 bp) or NovaSeq (2x150 bp). The paper's processing steps were these. MIGEC was used to demultiplex reads and collapse the reads into UMI consensus sequences, and MiXCR was used for V(D)J alignment. Using edgeR on replicate PBMC samples, clonotypes were called vaccine-responding if FDR was below 0.01 and the log2 fold change was above 5 up to day 15. Each bulk clonotype received a CD4 or CD8 identity based on whether the sequenced CD4 or CD8 repertoire contained that clonotype at higher abundance. TCRdb ran its own pipeline on the public reads, namely fastp trimming at Q25 and MiXCR clone calling, and kept in-frame beta chains. Rows are unified per CDR3 protein, each entry keeping the most common DNA and genes. The V and J calls follow TCRdb's processing rather than the paper's. Within this sample are over 120,000 distinct CDR3 sequences, with approximately 6.6% of them counted one time only. Over 0.55% of the sample lies in the top ten.

The label giving this sample's treatment or condition can be read as: live attenuated yellow fever vaccine strain. A standard Ficoll-Paque protocol was used to isolate PBMCs from peripheral blood. Dynabeads CD4 and CD8 positive selection kits were used to isolate CD4 and CD8 T-cell fractions. RNA was extracted with TriZol from bulk PBMCs, CD4 and CD8 fractions, and dextramer-positive and dextramer-negative fractions. This clonotype was counted at least ten times. Its binding antigen is unknown. Base qualities were left out, and no much larger clone turns up one base away. Spanning cysteine to phenylalanine, the CDR3 consists of 16 amino acids. The kept DNA is CDR3 alone, 48 bases in frame from the first base. The germline V gene encodes CDR1 SGHRS and CDR2 YFSETQ. For this chain, trimming is 2 bases at the V end and 8 bases at the J end, and the number of junction bases without a gene match is 10.

This specimen consisted of CD4+ T cells sorted from PBMCs, obtained 10 days after the yellow fever booster vaccination. Here the chain combines TRBV5-1 and TRBJ2-1, and TRBD2 matches 10 of the central bases. The sequence derives from a man under 40 who received the YFV17D yellow fever vaccine. CDR3 reads: CASSFPPLAGAHEQFF. The DNA is TGCGCCAGCAGCTTTCCCCCTCTAGCGGGAGCCCATGAGCAGTTCTTC.